One and the same sample provided the 8 T cell receptor beta chains below, sequenced in a study of cytomegalovirus exposure and HLA in healthy donors. Primers included in the PCR were 60 Vbeta and 13 Jbeta primers. Some clones are missing from TCRdb's copy, which holds only in-frame ones; the method was immunoSEQ multiplex PCR. Of some 270,000 clones in the sample, about 80% were seen once. Sequencing was carried out using PBMCs. The receptor set was obtained from a girl aged 2-15 years in good health and CMV-seronegative.

This chain links TRBV5-5 with TRBJ2-7, with 10 bases matching TRBD2. Germline V gene sequence: CDR1 SGHKS, CDR2 YYEKEE (reference sequence). CDR3 size: 15 residues. Unmatched junction bases numbered 4, after V lost 0 bases and J lost 4 bases. The CDR3 DNA reads TGTGCCAGCAGCTTGGTAAGCGGGAGGGCTTACGAGCAGTACTTC. Translating gives CASSLVSGRAYEQYF.

This clone appeared once. The chain employs TRBV7-9 and TRBJ2-3; D gene unclear. The germline V gene has CDR1 SEHNR and CDR2 FQNEAQ (reference sequence). There are 15 residues in the CDR3. Between the trimmed V and J ends, which lost 3 bases and 1 base, there was a span of 11 bases. CDR3 sequence (DNA): TGTGCCAGCAGCTTGTTCTCAGGCCGCACAGATACGCAGTATTTT. This gives the protein CASSLFSGRTDTQYF.

The chain employs TRBV28 and TRBJ2-7; the D gene is possibly TRBD1 (6 bases). The CDR3 consists of 13 residues. The germline gives CDR1 MDHEN, CDR2 SYDVKM. Trimming took 5 bases from V and 2 from J, leaving 10 bases between them. The CDR3 loop reads CASSLQGPYEQYF. CDR3 DNA: TGTGCCAGCAGTCTACAGGGACCCTACGAGCAGTACTTC.

The rearrangement uses TRBV12-5 and TRBJ2-1; maybe TRBD2 (7 bases). This CDR3 contains 18 residues. Trimming took off 0 bases at V and 1 base at J, with 16 bases between the two ends. In germline, CDR1 is LGHNT, CDR2 FRNRAP. This CDR3 is CASGLVQGGRASYNEQFF. The CDR3, as DNA: TGTGCTAGTGGTTTGGTACAGGGTGGGAGGGCGTCCTACAATGAGCAGTTCTTC.

The chain uses TRBV2 and TRBJ1-6, with TRBD1 as a possible D gene (6 bases). Germline V gives CDR1 SNHLY, CDR2 FYNNEI. The CDR3 covers 18 residues. V lost 7 bases and J lost 9, with 28 bases in between. This CDR3 is CASKNRDTLPSAGSPLHF. The CDR3 DNA is TGTGCCAGCAAAAACCGGGACACCCTTCCATCGGCAGGTTCACCCCTCCACTTT.

The chain is built from TRBV7-6 and TRBJ2-7; 8 bases line up with TRBD2. Germline assignment: CDR1 SGHVS and CDR2 FNYEAQ. CDR3 length equals 15 residues. With V trimmed by 3 bases and J by 5 bases, 9 bases remained unmatched. The CDR3 DNA reads as TGTGCCAGCAGCTTGGCAGCGGGAGATTTCGACGAGCAGTACTTC. Residues: CASSLAAGDFDEQYF.

CDR3 nucleotide sequence: TGCGCCAGCAGCTCCCGGGACAGGTCACAAAGGGGTGAAAAACTGTTTTTT. This encodes CASSSRDRSQRGEKLFF. This chain joins TRBV5-1 and TRBJ1-4; 8 nucleotides line up with TRBD1. With V trimmed by 3 bases and J by 7 bases, 14 bases remained unmatched. Germline V gives CDR1 SGHRS, CDR2 YFSETQ. The CDR3 loop spans 17 amino acids.

This chain joins TRBV5-6 and TRBJ1-3; 11 nucleotides match TRBD1. This CDR3 is 16 amino acids long. From germline, CDR1 is SGHDT and CDR2 YYEEEE. The junction had 6 bases not matched to a gene; V was cut back by 4 bases and J by 3 bases. CDR3 bases: TGTGCCAGCAGCGCGGGACAGGGGGTTTTTGGAAACACCATATATTTT. Translating gives CASSAGQGVFGNTIYF.